This TCR beta chain came from a study of blood T cells in healthy people across ages. Study-wide results and caveats: Investigators treated diversity estimates from one million T cells as underestimates. Long-lived donors exceeded aged donors in naive CD4+ cells and diversity.

This clonotype was seen a handful of times. Its antigen is not known. Through a sample-barcoded 5' primer and a J-beta primer mix, a second PCR was run for roughly 6 to 12 cycles. Every sample returned 2.5 million or more CDR3-containing paired-end reads. TCRdb itself ran the 5' RACE reads through MiXCR, one entry per CDR3 protein. Here the sample spans about a million distinct CDR3 sequences, roughly 51% being singletons. The CDR3 runs to 16 residues. V lost 2 bases and J lost 6, with 20 bases in between. Germline V gives CDR1 MNHEY, CDR2 SVGEGT. The chain has TRBV6-2 or TRBV6-3 and TRBJ2-7; D may correspond to TRBD1 or TRBD2 (5 bases each). The receptor was derived from an older woman in good health. The sample was blood. CDR3 DNA sequence: TGTGCCAGCAGTTACCCCTCCGAGGCGGTGAGGGGCGAGCAGTACTTC. It is translated as CASSYPSEAVRGEQYF.